The rows below give T cell receptor beta chains drawn from one sample of a study of blood T cell repertoires in COVID-19. The repertoire was sequenced with immunoSEQ multiplex PCR; TCRdb's copy has only in-frame clones and lacks some. The sample includes about 180,000 clones, approximately 83% of them seen just once. Sample: peripheral blood. These receptors were taken from a human donor with active or convalescent COVID-19. The donor label of this sample is uncertain. CDR3s include the opening cysteine and the closing phenylalanine or tryptophan. D genes are given only for firm matches. Part of the rows lack a size; the others show once, few, many or a class for expanded clones.

TRBJ2-5,TRBD2,TRBV14,.,TGTGCCAGCAGCCTCCCTATTGGTAGCGGGGCCGAGACCCAGTACTTC,CASSLPIGSGAETQYF
TRBJ2-5,.,TRBV7-9,.,TGTGCCAGCAGCTTAGAGGCCCTAGGAGAGACCCAGTACTTC,CASSLEALGETQYF
TRBJ2-5,.,TRBV2,.,TGTGCCAGCAGTGAATATGTCAGGCAAGAGACCCAGTACTTC,CASSEYVRQETQYF
TRBJ1-5,.,TRBV19,once,TGTGCCAGTAGTAATGGTCTAGGGGCAGAATATAGCAATCAGCCCCAGCATTTT,CASSNGLGAEYSNQPQHF
TRBJ2-3,TRBD1,TRBV5-1,.,TGCGCCAGCAGCCCAAGGACAGGGTTGGATACGCAGTATTTT,CASSPRTGLDTQYF
TRBJ1-2,TRBD1,TRBV19,.,TGTGCCAGTAGTATGACAGGGCCGATAAACTATGGCTACACCTTC,CASSMTGPINYGYTF
TRBJ2-2,TRBD2,TRBV5-1,.,TGCGCCAGCAGCTTGGAGAGCGGGGGGCCCTACACCGGGGAGCTGTTTTTT,CASSLESGGPYTGELFF
TRBJ2-1,TRBD1,TRBV6-4,.,TGTGCCAGCGGGGGACAGGCCGAGGGGGAGCAGTTCTTC,CASGGQAEGEQFF
TRBJ1-4,.,TRBV25-1,.,TGTGCCAGCAGTGAATTAGGACAGATTGATAATGAAAAACTGTTTTTT,CASSELGQIDNEKLFF
TRBJ2-5,TRBD2,TRBV28,.,TGTGCCAGCAGTCCTTACTACGGGGGGGCGGGAGAGACCCAGTACTTC,CASSPYYGGAGETQYF
TRBJ2-1,TRBD1,TRBV10-3,.,TGTGCCATCAGTGTCTCGACAGGGGGCAGGGATGAGCAGTTCTTC,CAISVSTGGRDEQFF
TRBJ2-1,TRBD2,TRBV9,.,TGTGCCAGCAGCGCCCGGAGGGGGGGACTAGCGGGAGCTGGTGAGCAGTTCTTC,CASSARRGGLAGAGEQFF
TRBJ1-2,TRBD1,TRBV27,.,TGTGCCAGCAGTTTCAGGACAGGGGGTGGTGGCTACACCTTC,CASSFRTGGGGYTF
TRBJ1-1,.,TRBV5-1,.,TGCGCCAGCAGCTTGTCCTCAGGGAACACTGAAGCTTTCTTT,CASSLSSGNTEAFF
TRBJ2-3,TRBD2,TRBV18,.,TGTGCCAGCTCACCAGGACTAGACGCAGATACGCAGTATTTT,CASSPGLDADTQYF
TRBJ2-7,TRBD2,TRBV29-1,.,TGCAGCGTTGATGCGGGAGGAGCTTACGAGCAGTACTTC,CSVDAGGAYEQYF
TRBJ2-2,.,TRBV5-1,few,TGCGCCAGCAGCTTGGAAGCTGGGCTGTCCGGGGAGCTGTTTTTT,CASSLEAGLSGELFF
TRBJ1-2,.,TRBV5-4,few,TGTGCCAGCAGCTTGGGGGCACAAGCTAACTATGGCTACACCTTC,CASSLGAQANYGYTF
TRBJ1-1,TRBD1,TRBV5-1,.,TGCGCCAGCAGCTTGGCGGGGTCAGGGGGCCCGAACACTGAAGCTTTCTTT,CASSLAGSGGPNTEAFF
TRBJ2-5,.,TRBV7-6,.,TGTGCCAGCAGCTCCGACCAAGAGACCCAGTACTTC,CASSSDQETQYF
TRBJ2-7,.,TRBV24-1,.,TGTGCCACCGGGGTCGGGGGTTCGCGAGAGCAGTACTTC,CATGVGGSREQYF
TRBJ2-2,TRBD2,TRBV25-1,few,TGTGCCAGCAGTGTAGCGGGTTCCGGGGAGCTGTTTTTT,CASSVAGSGELFF
TRBJ2-2,TRBD1,TRBV5-4,.,TGTGCCAGCAGAGAAGGGACAGGGGGCACCGGGGAGCTGTTTTTT,CASREGTGGTGELFF
TRBJ2-7,TRBD1,TRBV2,.,TGTGCCAGCCAGTTTCGGGGGACAGGGCTCTACGAGCAGTACTTC,CASQFRGTGLYEQYF
TRBJ1-2,.,TRBV2,.,TGTGCCAGCAGCCCGGGTGTAACTTTTGGCTATGGCTACACCTTC,CASSPGVTFGYGYTF
TRBJ1-4,.,TRBV9,.,TGTGCCAGCAGCTCCCGGACTGATGAAAAACTGTTTTTT,CASSSRTDEKLFF
TRBJ2-7,.,TRBV4-2,few,TGTGCCAGCAGCCCCCGCAGGGGCGACGAGCAGTACTTC,CASSPRRGDEQYF
TRBJ1-5,.,TRBV28,.,TGTGCCAGCCACCCAACGTCAGCGGTTCGGCAGCCCCAGCATTTT,CASHPTSAVRQPQHF
TRBJ1-1,TRBD1,TRBV15,.,TGTGCCACCAGCAGAGACCGACAGGGGAGAGGAACACTGGCTGAAGCTTTCTTT,CATSRDRQGRGTLAEAFF
TRBJ1-2,.,TRBV6-2/TRBV6-3,.,TGTGCCAGCAGCATTGGCGGTAACTATGGCTACACCTTC,CASSIGGNYGYTF
TRBJ2-3,TRBD1,TRBV15,.,TGTGCCACCAGCAGTACAGGGGGTTCGGGGGTAAATACGCAGTATTTT,CATSSTGGSGVNTQYF
TRBJ1-1,.,TRBV12-3/TRBV12-4,.,TGTGCCAGCAGTAGCACGCTGAACACTGAAGCTTTCTTT,CASSSTLNTEAFF
TRBJ2-5,.,TRBV5-5,.,TGTGCCAGCAGCCGGGACATCGAGACCCAGTACTTC,CASSRDIETQYF
TRBJ2-7,TRBD2,TRBV11-2,.,TGTGCCAGCAGTCTCCATAGCGGGAGGGGGGGTGAGCAGTACTTC,CASSLHSGRGGEQYF
TRBJ2-1,.,TRBV9,.,TGTGCCAGCAGCCCCCGCACCCAGGGTGGTGAGCAGTTCTTC,CASSPRTQGGEQFF
TRBJ1-2,.,TRBV6-6,.,TGTGCCAGCAGTGACGACAGGCTTGGTGATGGCTACACCTTC,CASSDDRLGDGYTF
TRBJ2-1,TRBD2,TRBV18,once,TGTGCCAGCTCACCAGATAGCGGGAGCTCCTACAATGAGCAGTTCTTC,CASSPDSGSSYNEQFF
TRBJ2-5,.,TRBV6-5,.,TGTGCCAGCAGACACTTTGGGGGCCATCAAGAGACCCAGTACTTC,CASRHFGGHQETQYF
TRBJ2-7,.,TRBV18,.,TGTGCCAGCTCACCGGGGCTCTCGACCTACGAGCAGTACTTC,CASSPGLSTYEQYF
TRBJ2-5,.,TRBV4-1,.,TGCGCCAGCAGCCAAGCCGGGGAAAAAGAGACCCAGTACTTC,CASSQAGEKETQYF
TRBJ2-7,TRBD2,TRBV9,.,TGTGCCAGCAGCACCCTAGCGGGGGGGGATGGTGAGCAGTACTTC,CASSTLAGGDGEQYF
TRBJ2-4,TRBD2,TRBV7-9,.,TGTGCCAGCAGCTCACCCGGGACTAGCAAAAACATTCAGTACTTC,CASSSPGTSKNIQYF
TRBJ2-2,TRBD1,TRBV3-1/TRBV3-2,few,TGTGCCTGCGGGACAGGGCTTGTGACCGGGGAGCTGTTTTTT,CACGTGLVTGELFF
TRBJ2-2,.,TRBV5-1,.,TGCGCCAGCAGCTTGGCGGGAGCCGGCACCGGGGAGCTGTTTTTT,CASSLAGAGTGELFF
TRBJ1-1,TRBD1,TRBV19,.,TGTGCCAGTAGTATTGTCAGGGACAGGCATTTGGGAGCTTTCTTT,CASSIVRDRHLGAFF
TRBJ2-1,.,TRBV21-1,few,TGTGCCAGCGTGATAGCGGGAGGCCACAATGAGCAGTTCTTC,CASVIAGGHNEQFF
TRBJ1-1,.,TRBV13,.,TGTGCCAGCAGCTTAGAGGGGGGGGCCAACCGGGCTTTCTTT,CASSLEGGANRAFF
TRBJ2-1,.,TRBV5-1,.,TGCGCCAGCAGCTTGTTACGGGGCTACAATGAGCAGTTCTTC,CASSLLRGYNEQFF
TRBJ2-3,TRBD2,TRBV6-5,.,TGTGCCAGCAGGGGACTAGCGGACACAGATACGCAGTATTTT,CASRGLADTDTQYF
TRBJ2-3,.,TRBV7-9,.,TGTGCCAGCAGGGAGCGGGGCACAGATACGCAGTATTTT,CASRERGTDTQYF
TRBJ1-3,.,TRBV27,.,TGTGCCAGCAGTTTAGCTGGGACATTCGGAAACACCATATATTTT,CASSLAGTFGNTIYF
TRBJ1-1,.,TRBV20-1,.,TGCAGTGCTAGAGATGTGCCGAGAGCTTTCTTT,CSARDVPRAFF
TRBJ2-3,TRBD2,TRBV27,.,TGTGCCAGCAAACCTCTAGCGGGAGCGAGCACAGATACGCAGTATTTT,CASKPLAGASTDTQYF
TRBJ2-7,.,TRBV10-3,.,TGTGCCATCAGGGGCGAGGAGGTTTTTGTCGGTGACGAGCAGTACTTC,CAIRGEEVFVGDEQYF